This entry describes one T cell receptor (beta chain). Its antigen is currently unknown. Trimming cost V 6 bases and J 7 bases; bases outside gene matches: 8. Per the germline V gene, CDR1 is SNHLY and CDR2 is FYNNEI. The CDR3 consists of 13 residues. The method was immunoSEQ multiplex PCR; TCRdb's version includes in-frame clones alone and lacks a portion of them. The sample consists of tens of thousands of clones, more than 80% of them appearing once. This entry belongs to a study of a mutant IDH1 vaccine in newly diagnosed glioma. Across the study: Beginning 4-6 weeks after radiotherapy alone, or with temozolomide cycles, vaccination took place.

General study points: Vaccination elicited immune responses in 93.3% of patients.

The time point here: week 11, during vaccination. With topical imiquimod, each dose of the vaccine consisted of 300 ug of mutant IDH1 20-mer peptide. The clonotype comes from a man under 40 with glioma. The source material was PBMCs, sampled from a glioma patient whose treatment included an IDH1 peptide vaccine. This rearrangement joins TRBV2 to TRBJ2-7; 8 bases match TRBD1. The CDR3 reads CASSTGGRGEQYF. The CDR3 DNA reads as TGTGCCAGCAGCACAGGGGGACGTGGGGAGCAGTACTTC.